The 30 T cell receptor beta chains reported below all come from one sample, sequenced in a study of T-cell memory formation after mild COVID-19. TCRdb used MiXCR to reprocess the 5' RACE reads, holding one entry per CDR3 protein. The data show around 530,000 distinct CDR3 sequences, less than 25% seen once. The source material was PBMCs or a T cell subset sorted from them (not recorded which). Receptors were obtained from an adult woman who had mild COVID-19 (a few samples of this study predate the infection). Cell type and time point are not known.

This clonotype was seen a few times. This CDR3 reads CASSQITANTEAFF. CDR3 sequence (DNA): TGTGCCAGCAGCCAAATCACAGCTAACACTGAAGCTTTCTTT. V is TRBV5-5 and J is TRBJ1-1; no definite D call. The germline CDR1 and CDR2 sequences are SGHKS and YYEKEE (reference sequence). Trimming stripped 4 bases from V and 2 bases from J, with 12 bases between. The CDR3 is 14 amino acids.

V is TRBV20-1 and J is TRBJ2-3; D might be TRBD1 or TRBD2, each matching 6 bases. From germline, CDR1 is DFQATT and CDR2 SNEGSKA (reference sequence). V lost 1 base, J lost 4 bases, and 15 bases lay in between. This CDR3 region has 15 residues. The CDR3 DNA reads TGCAGTGCTAGAGGCCCAGGGGAGGAGGCAGATACGCAGTATTTT. Translated: CSARGPGEEADTQYF.

The chain carries TRBV7-2 and TRBJ1-1, with D possibly being TRBD1 (6 bases). Trimming pared 1 base from V and 5 bases from J, leaving 14 bases between. The CDR3 extends over 15 amino acids. Germline CDR1 reads SGHTA; CDR2 reads FQGNSA. The CDR3 sequence: CASSLVGGRGTEAFF. The CDR3 coding sequence is TGTGCCAGCAGCTTAGTCGGGGGGCGAGGGACTGAAGCTTTCTTT. The complete variable domain, with remaining parts taken from reference TRBV7-2 and TRBJ1-1, reads GAGVSQSPSNKVTEKGKDVELRCDPISGHTALYWYRQSLGQGLEFLIYFQGNSAPDKSGLPSDRFSAERTGGSVSTLTIQRTQQEDSAVYLCASSLVGGRGTEAFFGQGTRLTVV.

This clonotype appeared a few times. The DNA for the CDR3 is TGCGCCAGCAGCACGGTAGGACTAGCCAATGAGCAGTTCTTC. Translation gives CASSTVGLANEQFF. The chain recombines TRBV5-1 with TRBJ2-1; 8 bases line up with TRBD2. The germline CDR1 and CDR2 sequences are SGHRS and YFSETQ. The J segment lost 6 bases and the V segment lost 4 bases, leaving 6 bases of the junction unmatched. The CDR3 totals 14 residues.

This clonotype came up a few times. The V call is TRBV7-8, the J call TRBJ1-5; the D is unclear. The CDR3 is 15 amino acids. Trimming stripped 1 base from V and 1 base from J, with 8 bases between. Germline CDR1 is SGHVS and CDR2 is FQNEAQ. CDR3 sequence: CASSLGERSNQPQHF. The CDR3 DNA reads TGTGCCAGCAGCTTAGGAGAACGCAGCAATCAGCCCCAGCATTTT.

V and J are TRBV15 and TRBJ1-5; D is undetermined. The CDR3 loop spans 12 amino acids. Per germline, CDR1 LNHNV and CDR2 YYDKDF (reference sequence). V was shortened by 3 bases and J by 5 bases, with 5 bases between the two germline ends. As DNA, the CDR3 is TGTGCCACCAGCAGGCGGGATCAGCCCCAGCATTTT. This gives the protein CATSRRDQPQHF.

The chain joins TRBV20-1 to TRBJ2-1; D not resolved. The V end was cut by 3 bases, the J end by 4 bases, with 4 bases between. Germline V gives CDR1 DFQATT, CDR2 SNEGSKA (reference sequence). The CDR3 is 11 amino acids. This CDR3 is CSASEYNEQFF. For the CDR3, the DNA is TGCAGTGCTAGTGAGTACAATGAGCAGTTCTTC.

V is TRBV13 and J is TRBJ2-1; D call uncertain. Trimming pared 5 bases from V and 7 bases from J, leaving 9 bases between. The germline V gene has CDR1 PRHDT and CDR2 FYEKMQ (reference sequence). CDR3 size: 12 residues. The CDR3 is CASSTTGNEQFF. CDR3 coding DNA: TGTGCCAGCAGCACGACTGGGAATGAGCAGTTCTTC.

The rearrangement uses TRBV5-6 and TRBJ1-5; 8 bases line up with TRBD1. Germline assignment: CDR1 SGHDT and CDR2 YYEEEE. The length of the CDR3 is 16 residues. V was clipped by 0 bases and J by 7 bases; unmatched bases: 9. CDR3 sequence reads: CASSLGGQGGLQPQHF. DNA for the CDR3: TGTGCCAGCAGCTTGGGTGGACAGGGCGGGTTGCAGCCCCAGCATTTT.

V is TRBV6-6 and J is TRBJ2-5; unclear D gene. The CDR3 contains 15 residues. Germline V CDR1 and CDR2: MNHNY, SVGAGI (reference sequence). V gave up 2 bases and J gave up 2 bases, with 12 bases separating them. CDR3 amino acids: CASSYIGKGQETQYF. For the CDR3, the DNA is TGTGCCAGCAGTTACATTGGAAAAGGGCAAGAGACCCAGTACTTC.

This clonotype appeared a few times. This rearrangement joins TRBV15 to TRBJ1-6, with 9 bases that match TRBD1. Germline values: CDR1 LNHNV, CDR2 YYDKDF (reference sequence). CDR3 length equals 14 residues. J lost 10 bases, V lost 8 bases, and 9 bases had no gene match. The CDR3 coding sequence is TGTGCCACCCGAGGGACAGGGAGTGGATCACCCCTCCACTTT. This sequence encodes CATRGTGSGSPLHF.

The chain is built from TRBV6-6 and TRBJ1-5; TRBD1 aligns across 9 bases. V shed 6 bases and J 7 bases; nucleotides not matched to a gene: 7. The CDR3 is 14 residues long. Germline CDR1 and CDR2: MNHNY and SVGAGI (reference sequence). The DNA of the CDR3 is TGTGCCAGCAGACCCTCGGGACAGGGCCAGCCCCAGCATTTT. Translating gives CASRPSGQGQPQHF.

There are a few counts of this clonotype. This chain links TRBV19 with TRBJ2-3; D is perhaps TRBD1 (6 bases). The CDR3 spans 16 residues. CDR1 and CDR2 from the germline V gene are LNHDA and SQIVND (reference sequence). V lost 5 bases, J lost 2 bases, and 17 bases lay in between. As DNA, the CDR3 is TGTGCCAGTAGTCTACGACAGGCGTCTCCCACAGATACGCAGTATTTT. Encoded protein: CASSLRQASPTDTQYF.

This clonotype was seen more than once but under ten times. The chain employs TRBV7-6 and TRBJ1-4, with 10 bases matching TRBD1. The length of the CDR3 is 14 residues. V shed 4 bases, J shed 6 bases, and the junction held 2 bases outside the gene matches. Looked up from germline, CDR1 is SGHVS and CDR2 is FNYEAQ. CDR3 loop: CASSYGTGDEKLFF. For the CDR3, the DNA is TGTGCCAGCAGCTACGGGACAGGGGATGAAAAACTGTTTTTT.

In this sample, this clonotype turned up a few times. V and J are TRBV12-3 or TRBV12-4 and TRBJ2-7; D gene unclear. This CDR3 has 14 residues. V was clipped by 0 bases and J by 4 bases, with 10 bases between them. For the CDR3, the DNA is TGTGCCAGCAGTTTAGCGCTCGGTCAGTACGAGCAGTACTTC. This gives the protein CASSLALGQYEQYF.

This clonotype has a handful of counts. The chain combines TRBV19 with TRBJ2-3; possibly TRBD2 for D (6 bases). The V and J ends lost 6 bases and 2 bases respectively, with 15 bases between them. From germline, CDR1 is LNHDA and CDR2 SQIVND (reference sequence). This CDR3 has 15 amino acids. The CDR3 protein is CASRMAGSVTDTQYF. The CDR3 nucleotides read TGTGCCAGTAGAATGGCGGGGTCGGTCACAGATACGCAGTATTTT.

There are a few counts of this clonotype. The V call is TRBV20-1, the J call TRBJ2-3, with D perhaps matching TRBD1 or TRBD2 (6 bases each). CDR1 is DFQATT and CDR2 is SNEGSKA in the germline V gene (reference sequence). This CDR3 has 15 amino acids. V was shortened by 5 bases and J by 1 base, with 16 bases between the two germline ends. The CDR3 DNA follows: TGCAGTGCTGTCAAGAGGGGGGCGGGCACAGATACGCAGTATTTT. Protein product: CSAVKRGAGTDTQYF.

This clonotype was observed many times. The genes are TRBV7-9 and TRBJ1-1; D is unclear. The CDR3 consists of 12 residues. Trimming shortened V by 2 bases and J by 2 bases, and 3 bases separated the two germline ends. Germline assignment: CDR1 SEHNR and CDR2 FQNEAQ (reference sequence). CDR3 protein: CASSLSNTEAFF. CDR3 DNA: TGTGCCAGCAGCTTAAGTAACACTGAAGCTTTCTTT.

The chain carries TRBV20-1 and TRBJ1-1; D unclear. The length of the CDR3 is 14 residues. Trimming took 5 bases from V and 0 from J, leaving 13 bases between them. Germline-derived CDR1 and CDR2 are DFQATT and SNEGSKA (reference sequence). Here the CDR3 DNA reads TGCAGTGCTCGATCGGGATCGGTGAACACTGAAGCTTTCTTT. It specifies CSARSGSVNTEAFF.

V is TRBV5-1 and J is TRBJ2-5; 8 nucleotides agree with TRBD1. Germline loops: CDR1 SGHRS, CDR2 YFSETQ. Germline trimming cut 2 bases from V and 5 bases from J; bases unmatched to any gene: 8. The CDR3 length is 15 residues. Written as DNA, the CDR3 is TGCGCCAGCAGCTTTGGACAGGGAGGCATGGAGACCCAGTACTTC. Its translation: CASSFGQGGMETQYF.

This sequence joins TRBV5-1 and TRBJ2-3, with D perhaps TRBD2 (6 bases). The CDR3 sequence is 14 residues long. Per germline, CDR1 SGHRS and CDR2 YFSETQ. With 4 bases removed from V and 4 bases from J, the gap between germline ends came to 13 bases. CDR3 residues: CASSGTLPPDTQYF. DNA for the CDR3: TGCGCCAGCAGCGGGACTTTGCCCCCAGATACGCAGTATTTT.

The chain uses TRBV5-1 and TRBJ2-1; weak D call: TRBD2 (5 bases). Germline V gene data show CDR1 as SGHRS and CDR2 as YFSETQ. V lost 4 bases, J lost 7 bases, and 18 bases lay in between. The CDR3 is made up of 15 amino acids. The CDR3 is CASSPDSLYRNEQFF. The CDR3, as DNA: TGCGCCAGCAGCCCGGACTCGCTGTATCGTAATGAGCAGTTCTTC. The variable domain in full, completed from reference TRBV5-1 and TRBJ2-1, reads KAGVTQTPRYLIKTRGQQVTLSCSPISGHRSVSWYQQTPGQGLQFLFEYFSETQRNKGNFPGRFSGRQFSNSRSEMNVSTLELGDSALYLCASSPDSLYRNEQFFGPGTRLTVL.

This clonotype was observed a handful of times. The V gene is TRBV7-2, the J gene TRBJ1-5, with TRBD1 matching over 7 bases. Germline V gene data show CDR1 as SGHTA and CDR2 as FQGNSA. J lost 3 bases, V lost 4 bases, and 3 bases had no gene match. CDR3 length: 14 amino acids. The CDR3: CASSYTGDNQPQHF. CDR3 in DNA: TGTGCCAGCAGCTACACAGGGGACAATCAGCCCCAGCATTTT.

Many counts were recorded for this clonotype. The chain is built from TRBV7-2 and TRBJ2-1, with TRBD2 matching 7 bases. V gave up 3 bases and J gave up 3 bases; unmatched junction bases: 5. Germline V gene lookup returns CDR1 SGHTA and CDR2 FQGNSA. This CDR3 comprises 15 residues. DNA for the CDR3: TGTGCCAGCAGCTTGTCAGGCGGGGGCTACAATGAGCAGTTCTTC. Its translation is CASSLSGGGYNEQFF.

This clonotype was counted a few times. The J gene is TRBJ2-1, the V gene TRBV5-1; D is uncertain. Trimming cost V 1 base and J 6 bases, with 11 bases left between them. In germline, CDR1 is SGHRS, CDR2 YFSETQ. The CDR3 runs to 14 residues. The chain's CDR3 is CASSLIVSRNEQFF. CDR3 bases: TGCGCCAGCAGCTTGATAGTCAGCCGCAATGAGCAGTTCTTC.

This rearrangement joins TRBV5-1 to TRBJ1-6; TRBD1 matches at 9 bases. The CDR3 has 14 amino acids. V lost 8 bases, J lost 6 bases, and 6 bases stayed unmatched. CDR1 and CDR2 from the germline V gene are SGHRS and YFSETQ. The CDR3 sequence is CASGQGSSNSPLHF. The CDR3 nucleotides read TGCGCCAGTGGACAGGGGAGCTCTAATTCACCCCTCCACTTT.

CDR3 DNA sequence: TGTGCCAGCAGCTGGGGATCGATGGGGGACTCCTACGAGCAGTACTTC. Encoded protein: CASSWGSMGDSYEQYF. The rearrangement links TRBV5-4 to TRBJ2-7; D is tentatively TRBD1 or TRBD2 (5 bases each). CDR1 and CDR2 (germline): SGHNT, YYREEE (reference sequence). Deletions cut 3 bases from V and 0 bases from J, with 16 bases between. The CDR3 length is 16 residues.

This clonotype came up a few times. The chain combines TRBV4-1 with TRBJ2-1; 13 bases are a match to TRBD2. J lost 4 bases, V lost 1 base, and 1 base had no gene match. Germline CDR1 and CDR2: MGHRA and YSYEKL. The CDR3 length is 16 residues. CDR3 in DNA: TGCGCCAGCAGCCAAGGACTAGCGGGGGGTTACAATGAGCAGTTCTTC. Encoded protein: CASSQGLAGGYNEQFF.

The chain combines TRBV7-3 with TRBJ1-4; TRBD1 agrees at 8 bases. The junction had 7 bases not matched to a gene; V was cut back by 5 bases and J by 8 bases. The CDR3 runs to 14 residues. Germline CDR1 is SGHTA and CDR2 is FQGTGA. The CDR3: CASSKGQGMEKLFF. The CDR3 DNA reads as TGTGCCAGCAGCAAAGGACAGGGTATGGAAAAACTGTTTTTT.

The chain employs TRBV9 and TRBJ1-2; tentatively, D is TRBD1 (6 bases). Trimming cost V 0 bases and J 4 bases, with 16 bases left between them. The length of the CDR3 is 16 residues. In germline, CDR1 is SGDLS, CDR2 YYNGEE. The CDR3 nucleotides are TGTGCCAGCAGCGTAGCTGGGGGGCGCGGAAGCTATGGCTACACCTTC. It translates to CASSVAGGRGSYGYTF.